This is a list of T cell receptor beta chains from one sample in a study of blood T cell repertoires in COVID-19. Clones were sequenced by immunoSEQ multiplex PCR, and TCRdb holds only the in-frame ones, with some missing. This sample has under 250,000 clones; 84% occur once, and the top ten carry 3%. Sequencing input: peripheral blood. These receptors were collected from a woman under 40 who had recovered from COVID-19. The CDR3 runs from the conserved cysteine through the conserved F or W. A D gene is named only where the DNA matches it firmly. Size tells how often a clone was seen (once, few, many) or the class of an expanded clone, and some rows leave it out.

d_call: NA
clone_size: NA
j_call: TRBJ2-7
v_call: TRBV30
cdr3_aa: CAWSLPPSSYEQYF
cdr3_nt: TGTGCCTGGAGTCTACCGCCGAGCTCCTACGAGCAGTACTTC

d_call: TRBD2
clone_size: NA
j_call: TRBJ2-4
v_call: TRBV3-1/TRBV3-2
cdr3_aa: CASSHGKREWEGKNIQYF
cdr3_nt: TGTGCCAGCAGCCATGGGAAGCGGGAATGGGAAGGCAAAAACATTCAGTACTTC

d_call: NA
clone_size: NA
j_call: TRBJ1-6
v_call: TRBV28
cdr3_aa: CASSSPGVYNSPLHF
cdr3_nt: TGTGCCAGCAGTTCCCCAGGGGTCTATAATTCACCCCTCCACTTT

d_call: TRBD2
clone_size: NA
j_call: TRBJ2-1
v_call: TRBV7-3
cdr3_aa: CASSLIRGTSGIVHNEQFF
cdr3_nt: TGTGCCAGCAGCTTAATTCGGGGGACTAGCGGGATCGTCCACAATGAGCAGTTCTTC

d_call: TRBD1
clone_size: NA
j_call: TRBJ1-1
v_call: TRBV19
cdr3_aa: CASSGPGGVNTEAFF
cdr3_nt: TGTGCCAGTAGCGGCCCAGGGGGTGTGAACACTGAAGCTTTCTTT

d_call: TRBD1
clone_size: NA
j_call: TRBJ2-7
v_call: TRBV19
cdr3_aa: CASSPRGGQGTYEQYF
cdr3_nt: TGTGCCAGTAGTCCACGGGGGGGACAGGGGACCTACGAGCAGTACTTC

d_call: TRBD1
clone_size: NA
j_call: TRBJ2-7
v_call: TRBV5-5
cdr3_aa: CASSLDRGQGLVYEQYF
cdr3_nt: TGTGCCAGCAGCTTGGATCGGGGACAGGGACTTGTCTACGAGCAGTACTTC

d_call: NA
clone_size: NA
j_call: TRBJ1-1
v_call: TRBV19
cdr3_aa: CASSFRRATEAFF
cdr3_nt: TGTGCCAGTAGTTTCCGCAGGGCTACTGAAGCTTTCTTT

d_call: NA
clone_size: NA
j_call: TRBJ1-2
v_call: TRBV25-1
cdr3_aa: CASSDRSTALPNYGYTF
cdr3_nt: TGTGCCAGCAGTGATCGGTCCACAGCCTTACCTAACTATGGCTACACCTTC

d_call: TRBD1
clone_size: NA
j_call: TRBJ2-2
v_call: TRBV7-3
cdr3_aa: CASSFGQGAAGELFF
cdr3_nt: TGTGCCAGCAGCTTTGGACAGGGGGCGGCCGGGGAGCTGTTTTTT

d_call: TRBD1
clone_size: NA
j_call: TRBJ2-7
v_call: TRBV5-1
cdr3_aa: CASSQWDRFYEQYF
cdr3_nt: TGCGCCAGCAGCCAGTGGGACAGGTTCTACGAGCAGTACTTC

d_call: NA
clone_size: once
j_call: TRBJ2-3
v_call: TRBV5-1
cdr3_aa: CASSQIGSGTDTQYF
cdr3_nt: TGCGCCAGCAGCCAGATCGGTTCGGGGACAGATACGCAGTATTTT

d_call: TRBD2
clone_size: NA
j_call: TRBJ2-7
v_call: TRBV28
cdr3_aa: CASSPGLAGVEEQYF
cdr3_nt: TGTGCCAGCAGTCCCGGACTAGCGGGAGTAGAAGAGCAGTACTTC

d_call: NA
clone_size: few
j_call: TRBJ1-4
v_call: TRBV7-9
cdr3_aa: CASSLADREEKLFF
cdr3_nt: TGTGCCAGCAGCTTAGCGGACCGGGAAGAAAAACTGTTTTTT

d_call: TRBD1
clone_size: NA
j_call: TRBJ2-6
v_call: TRBV5-1
cdr3_aa: CASSLARGTGLSGANVLTF
cdr3_nt: TGCGCCAGCAGCTTGGCCAGGGGGACAGGACTCTCTGGGGCCAACGTCCTGACTTTC

d_call: NA
clone_size: NA
j_call: TRBJ2-5
v_call: TRBV7-9
cdr3_aa: CASSLGAVQETQYF
cdr3_nt: TGTGCCAGCAGCTTAGGGGCAGTCCAAGAGACCCAGTACTTC

d_call: NA
clone_size: NA
j_call: TRBJ2-7
v_call: TRBV5-5
cdr3_aa: CASSFRDIFYEQYF
cdr3_nt: TGTGCCAGCAGCTTCCGGGACATATTCTACGAGCAGTACTTC

d_call: TRBD1
clone_size: NA
j_call: TRBJ2-7
v_call: TRBV30
cdr3_aa: CAWTRQGAREQYF
cdr3_nt: TGTGCCTGGACGAGACAGGGGGCGCGGGAGCAGTACTTC

d_call: NA
clone_size: NA
j_call: TRBJ2-7
v_call: TRBV9
cdr3_aa: CASSVVFMDTPLRYEQYF
cdr3_nt: TGTGCCAGCAGCGTAGTTTTTATGGACACCCCCTTGAGGTACGAGCAGTACTTC

d_call: TRBD1
clone_size: once
j_call: TRBJ2-5
v_call: TRBV5-4
cdr3_aa: CASSLAGQGRETQYF
cdr3_nt: TGTGCCAGCAGCTTGGCCGGACAGGGGAGGGAGACCCAGTACTTC

d_call: TRBD1
clone_size: NA
j_call: TRBJ1-6
v_call: TRBV6-4
cdr3_aa: CASSEDRDSPLHF
cdr3_nt: TGTGCCAGCAGTGAGGACAGGGATTCACCCCTCCACTTT

d_call: TRBD1
clone_size: few
j_call: TRBJ2-7
v_call: TRBV19
cdr3_aa: CASSSQGAGADRTYEQYF
cdr3_nt: TGTGCCAGTAGTAGCCAGGGGGCCGGGGCAGACCGAACCTACGAGCAGTACTTC

d_call: NA
clone_size: NA
j_call: TRBJ1-2
v_call: TRBV3-1/TRBV3-2
cdr3_aa: CASSQINRERYGYTF
cdr3_nt: TGTGCCAGCAGCCAAATTAACAGGGAGAGATATGGCTACACCTTC

d_call: NA
clone_size: NA
j_call: TRBJ1-3
v_call: TRBV5-4
cdr3_aa: CASSSDISSGNTIYF
cdr3_nt: TGTGCCAGCAGCTCGGACATTTCCTCTGGAAACACCATATATTTT

d_call: NA
clone_size: few
j_call: TRBJ1-2
v_call: TRBV6-5
cdr3_aa: CASSQYGYTF
cdr3_nt: TGTGCCAGCAGCCAGTATGGCTACACCTTC

d_call: TRBD1
clone_size: once
j_call: TRBJ1-4
v_call: TRBV7-9
cdr3_aa: CASSLRALMTGTGNEKLFF
cdr3_nt: TGTGCCAGCAGCTTACGCGCCCTCATGACAGGGACTGGTAATGAAAAACTGTTTTTT

d_call: NA
clone_size: NA
j_call: TRBJ2-5
v_call: TRBV5-1
cdr3_aa: CASSASSQETQYF
cdr3_nt: TGCGCCAGCAGCGCGTCCTCTCAAGAGACCCAGTACTTC

d_call: NA
clone_size: once
j_call: TRBJ2-3
v_call: TRBV28
cdr3_aa: CASSATLGRTYTDTQYF
cdr3_nt: TGTGCCAGCAGCGCAACTTTGGGGAGGACTTACACAGATACGCAGTATTTT

d_call: NA
clone_size: NA
j_call: TRBJ1-2
v_call: TRBV3-1/TRBV3-2
cdr3_aa: CASTGDGGPNYGYTF
cdr3_nt: TGTGCCAGCACCGGAGACGGGGGGCCTAACTATGGCTACACCTTC

d_call: NA
clone_size: NA
j_call: TRBJ2-7
v_call: TRBV5-1
cdr3_aa: CASSITGNEQYF
cdr3_nt: TGCGCCAGCAGCATAACAGGGAACGAGCAGTACTTC

d_call: TRBD1
clone_size: NA
j_call: TRBJ1-1
v_call: TRBV5-1
cdr3_aa: CASSSRQGAIEAFF
cdr3_nt: TGCGCCAGCAGCTCCCGCCAGGGGGCTATTGAAGCTTTCTTT

d_call: NA
clone_size: NA
j_call: TRBJ1-1
v_call: TRBV14
cdr3_aa: CASSPYNRVTEAFF
cdr3_nt: TGTGCCAGCAGCCCGTACAACAGGGTGACTGAAGCTTTCTTT

d_call: NA
clone_size: NA
j_call: TRBJ2-7
v_call: TRBV6-1
cdr3_aa: CASSEVLGIPSYEQYF
cdr3_nt: TGTGCCAGCAGTGAAGTACTAGGCATCCCTTCCTACGAGCAGTACTTC

d_call: NA
clone_size: NA
j_call: TRBJ1-1
v_call: TRBV12-3/TRBV12-4
cdr3_aa: CASSQRDLEAFF
cdr3_nt: TGTGCCAGCAGTCAGCGGGACCTTGAAGCTTTCTTT

d_call: NA
clone_size: NA
j_call: TRBJ2-5
v_call: TRBV7-6
cdr3_aa: CASSSHRTPKLETQYF
cdr3_nt: TGTGCCAGCAGCTCTCATAGGACACCGAAACTGGAGACCCAGTACTTC

d_call: NA
clone_size: NA
j_call: TRBJ2-5
v_call: TRBV5-1
cdr3_aa: CASSPRAAGLSETQYF
cdr3_nt: TGCGCCAGCAGCCCGAGGGCGGCGGGATTGTCGGAGACCCAGTACTTC

d_call: TRBD2
clone_size: NA
j_call: TRBJ2-1
v_call: TRBV9
cdr3_aa: CASSVATLAGAPGFNEQFF
cdr3_nt: TGTGCCAGCAGCGTAGCTACACTAGCGGGAGCCCCCGGCTTCAATGAGCAGTTCTTC

d_call: TRBD2
clone_size: NA
j_call: TRBJ2-1
v_call: TRBV11-2
cdr3_aa: CASSLGAGLIYNEQFF
cdr3_nt: TGTGCCAGCAGCTTAGGAGCGGGGCTCATCTACAATGAGCAGTTCTTC

d_call: TRBD2
clone_size: once
j_call: TRBJ2-5
v_call: TRBV3-1/TRBV3-2
cdr3_aa: CASSQGRGRAFGYQETQYF
cdr3_nt: TGTGCCAGCAGCCAGGGACGCGGGAGGGCCTTTGGGTACCAAGAGACCCAGTACTTC

d_call: TRBD1
clone_size: NA
j_call: TRBJ1-5
v_call: TRBV30
cdr3_aa: CAWSVLGQGAYQPQHF
cdr3_nt: TGTGCCTGGAGTGTCCTAGGACAGGGCGCTTATCAGCCCCAGCATTTT

d_call: NA
clone_size: NA
j_call: TRBJ2-2
v_call: TRBV29-1
cdr3_aa: CSVETGAGELFF
cdr3_nt: TGCAGCGTTGAAACGGGGGCCGGGGAGCTGTTTTTT

d_call: TRBD1
clone_size: NA
j_call: TRBJ2-7
v_call: TRBV5-1
cdr3_aa: CASSLPGGHEQYF
cdr3_nt: TGCGCCAGCAGCTTGCCAGGGGGCCACGAGCAGTACTTC

d_call: TRBD2
clone_size: NA
j_call: TRBJ2-1
v_call: TRBV30
cdr3_aa: CAWSPLAGGVYNEQFF
cdr3_nt: TGTGCCTGGAGTCCGTTAGCGGGAGGGGTCTACAATGAGCAGTTCTTC

d_call: TRBD2
clone_size: few
j_call: TRBJ2-1
v_call: TRBV11-2
cdr3_aa: CASSELGGRYYNEQFF
cdr3_nt: TGTGCCAGCAGCGAGCTGGGCGGGAGGTATTACAATGAGCAGTTCTTC

d_call: TRBD1
clone_size: NA
j_call: TRBJ2-7
v_call: TRBV18
cdr3_aa: CASSPSATGGAAYEQYF
cdr3_nt: TGTGCCAGCTCACCTTCGGCTACAGGGGGCGCCGCCTACGAGCAGTACTTC

d_call: NA
clone_size: NA
j_call: TRBJ1-6
v_call: TRBV7-8
cdr3_aa: CASSLRVNSPLHF
cdr3_nt: TGTGCCAGCAGCTTACGTGTCAATTCACCCCTCCACTTT

d_call: NA
clone_size: NA
j_call: TRBJ2-7
v_call: TRBV29-1
cdr3_aa: CSGGGNYEQYF
cdr3_nt: TGCAGCGGTGGGGGGAATTACGAGCAGTACTTC

d_call: TRBD2
clone_size: NA
j_call: TRBJ2-1
v_call: TRBV10-1
cdr3_aa: CASSGLAGGEQFF
cdr3_nt: TGCGCCAGCAGTGGACTAGCGGGCGGGGAGCAGTTCTTC

d_call: TRBD2
clone_size: NA
j_call: TRBJ2-3
v_call: TRBV5-4
cdr3_aa: CASSWSSLYASGRAADTQYF
cdr3_nt: TGTGCCAGCAGCTGGAGCTCGTTGTACGCCAGCGGGAGGGCCGCAGATACGCAGTATTTT

d_call: NA
clone_size: NA
j_call: TRBJ2-1
v_call: TRBV9
cdr3_aa: CASSPPGVSYNEQFF
cdr3_nt: TGTGCCAGCAGCCCCCCGGGGGTCTCCTACAATGAGCAGTTCTTC

d_call: NA
clone_size: NA
j_call: TRBJ2-7
v_call: TRBV18
cdr3_aa: CASSPPGRTYEQYF
cdr3_nt: TGTGCCAGCTCACCACCGGGGCGAACCTACGAGCAGTACTTC

d_call: NA
clone_size: NA
j_call: TRBJ2-3
v_call: TRBV9
cdr3_aa: CASSTRGADTQYF
cdr3_nt: TGTGCCAGCAGCACCCGCGGGGCAGATACGCAGTATTTT

d_call: NA
clone_size: NA
j_call: TRBJ2-4
v_call: TRBV5-5
cdr3_aa: CASSLGQRNKNIQYF
cdr3_nt: TGTGCCAGCAGCTTGGGGCAGCGGAATAAAAACATTCAGTACTTC

d_call: TRBD2
clone_size: once
j_call: TRBJ2-7
v_call: TRBV6-5
cdr3_aa: CASTSGTSGSNEQYF
cdr3_nt: TGTGCCAGCACCTCCGGGACTAGCGGGAGCAACGAGCAGTACTTC

d_call: TRBD1
clone_size: NA
j_call: TRBJ1-2
v_call: TRBV2
cdr3_aa: CASSEAGQGNYGYTF
cdr3_nt: TGTGCCAGCAGTGAAGCTGGACAGGGAAACTATGGCTACACCTTC

d_call: NA
clone_size: NA
j_call: TRBJ1-2
v_call: TRBV27
cdr3_aa: CASSSRRQVANYGYTF
cdr3_nt: TGTGCCAGCAGTTCCCGGCGACAGGTAGCTAACTATGGCTACACCTTC

d_call: NA
clone_size: NA
j_call: TRBJ2-7
v_call: TRBV30
cdr3_aa: CAWSQYEQYF
cdr3_nt: TGTGCCTGGAGTCAATACGAGCAGTACTTC

d_call: TRBD1
clone_size: NA
j_call: TRBJ2-3
v_call: TRBV10-3
cdr3_aa: CAISKGQGADTQYF
cdr3_nt: TGTGCCATCAGCAAAGGACAGGGGGCAGATACGCAGTATTTT